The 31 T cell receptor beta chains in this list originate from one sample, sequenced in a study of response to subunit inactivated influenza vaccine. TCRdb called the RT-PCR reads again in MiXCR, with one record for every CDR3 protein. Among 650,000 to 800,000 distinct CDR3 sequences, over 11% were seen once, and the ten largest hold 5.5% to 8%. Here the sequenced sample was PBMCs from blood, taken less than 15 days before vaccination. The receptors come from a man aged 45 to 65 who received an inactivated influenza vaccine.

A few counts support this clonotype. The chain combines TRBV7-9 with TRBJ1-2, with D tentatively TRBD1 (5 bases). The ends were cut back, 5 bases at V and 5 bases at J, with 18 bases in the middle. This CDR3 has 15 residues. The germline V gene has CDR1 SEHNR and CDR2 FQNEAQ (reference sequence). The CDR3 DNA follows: TGTGCCAGCAGCCTGACGGGGCAGGGACGGTATGGCTACACCTTC. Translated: CASSLTGQGRYGYTF.

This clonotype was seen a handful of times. Written as DNA, the CDR3 is TGTGCCACGGTGCCGGAGCAGTACTTC. Protein sequence: CATVPEQYF. This sequence joins TRBV6-1 and TRBJ2-7; no clear D gene. The CDR3 runs 9 residues. V dropped 10 bases and J dropped 7 bases, with 8 bases sitting between them. Germline loops: CDR1 MNHNS, CDR2 SASEGT.

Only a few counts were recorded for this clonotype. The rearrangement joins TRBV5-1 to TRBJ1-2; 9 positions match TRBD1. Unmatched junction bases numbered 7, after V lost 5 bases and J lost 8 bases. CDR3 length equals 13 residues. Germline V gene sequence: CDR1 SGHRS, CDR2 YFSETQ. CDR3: CASRQTGGGGYTF. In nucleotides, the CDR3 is TGCGCCAGCAGACAAACAGGGGGCGGAGGCTACACCTTC.

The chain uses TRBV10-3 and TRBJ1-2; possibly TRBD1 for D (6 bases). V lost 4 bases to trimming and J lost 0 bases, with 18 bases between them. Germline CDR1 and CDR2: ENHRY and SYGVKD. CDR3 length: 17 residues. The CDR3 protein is CAISADFGQLTNYGYTF. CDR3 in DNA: TGTGCCATCAGTGCAGATTTTGGACAGCTTACTAACTATGGCTACACCTTC.

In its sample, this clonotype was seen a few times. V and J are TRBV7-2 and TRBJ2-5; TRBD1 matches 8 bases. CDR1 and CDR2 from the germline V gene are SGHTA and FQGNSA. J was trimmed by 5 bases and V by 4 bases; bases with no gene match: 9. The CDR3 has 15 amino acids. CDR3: CASSSGHRGSETQYF. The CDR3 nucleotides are TGTGCCAGCAGCTCGGGACACAGGGGGAGTGAGACCCAGTACTTC.

DNA for the CDR3: TGTGCCAGCAGTTCACGACAGCCCGGGGAGCTGTTTTTT. Residues: CASSSRQPGELFF. The chain is built from TRBV12-3 or TRBV12-4 and TRBJ2-2, with a tentative D call TRBD1 (5 bases). The CDR3 is made up of 13 amino acids. Trimming pared 4 bases from V and 6 bases from J, leaving 9 bases between.

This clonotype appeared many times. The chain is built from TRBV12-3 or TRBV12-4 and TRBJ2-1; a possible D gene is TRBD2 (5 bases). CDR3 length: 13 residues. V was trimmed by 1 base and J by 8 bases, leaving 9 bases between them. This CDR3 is CASSLVAGDEQFF. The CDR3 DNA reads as TGTGCCAGCAGTTTAGTTGCCGGGGATGAGCAGTTCTTC.

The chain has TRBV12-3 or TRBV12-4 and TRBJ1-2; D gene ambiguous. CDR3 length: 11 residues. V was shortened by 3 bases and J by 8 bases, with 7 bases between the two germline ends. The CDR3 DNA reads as TGTGCCAGCAGTTTTGGGAACGGCTACACCTTC. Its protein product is CASSFGNGYTF.

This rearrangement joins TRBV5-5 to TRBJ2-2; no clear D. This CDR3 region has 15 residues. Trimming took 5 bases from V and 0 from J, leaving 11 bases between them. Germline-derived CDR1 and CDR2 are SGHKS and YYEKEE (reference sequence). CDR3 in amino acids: CASRNAVTNTGELFF. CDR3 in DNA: TGTGCCAGCAGAAATGCAGTGACGAACACCGGGGAGCTGTTTTTT. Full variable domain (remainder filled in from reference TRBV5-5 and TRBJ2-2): DAGVTQSPTHLIKTRGQQVTLRCSPISGHKSVSWYQQVLGQGPQFIFQYYEKEERGRGNFPDRFSARQFPNYSSELNVNALLLGDSALYLCASRNAVTNTGELFFGEGSRLTVL.

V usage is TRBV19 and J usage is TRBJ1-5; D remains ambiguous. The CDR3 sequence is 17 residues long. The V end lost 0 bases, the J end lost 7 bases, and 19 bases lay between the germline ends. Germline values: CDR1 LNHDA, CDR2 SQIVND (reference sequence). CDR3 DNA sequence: TGTGCCAGTAGTATAGACCGCGGGGTGACATGGGAGCAGCCCCAGCATTTT. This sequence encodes CASSIDRGVTWEQPQHF. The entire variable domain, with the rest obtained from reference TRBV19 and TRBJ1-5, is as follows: DGGITQSPKYLFRKEGQNVTLSCEQNLNHDAMYWYRQDPGQGLRLIYYSQIVNDFQKGDIAEGYSVSREKKESFPLTVTSAQKNPTAFYLCASSIDRGVTWEQPQHFGDGTRLSIL.

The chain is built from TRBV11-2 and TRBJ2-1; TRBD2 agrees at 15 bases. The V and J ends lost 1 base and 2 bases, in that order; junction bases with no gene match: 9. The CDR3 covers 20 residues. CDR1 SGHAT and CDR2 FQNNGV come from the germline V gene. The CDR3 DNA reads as TGTGCCAGCAGCTTAGTCCCCCAGGGGACTAGCGGGGGGACCTACAATGAGCAGTTCTTC. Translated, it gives CASSLVPQGTSGGTYNEQFF. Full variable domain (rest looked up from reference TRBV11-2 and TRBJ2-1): EAGVAQSPRYKIIEKRQSVAFWCNPISGHATLYWYQQILGQGPKLLIQFQNNGVVDDSQLPKDRFSAERLKGVDSTLKIQPAKLEDSAVYLCASSLVPQGTSGGTYNEQFFGPGTRLTVL.

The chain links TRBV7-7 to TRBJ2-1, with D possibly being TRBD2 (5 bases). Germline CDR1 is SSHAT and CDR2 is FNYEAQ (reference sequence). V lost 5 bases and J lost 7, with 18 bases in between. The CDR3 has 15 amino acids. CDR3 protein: CASSPRPRGGNEQFF. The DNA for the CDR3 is TGTGCCAGCAGCCCCCGGCCACGAGGAGGAAATGAGCAGTTCTTC.

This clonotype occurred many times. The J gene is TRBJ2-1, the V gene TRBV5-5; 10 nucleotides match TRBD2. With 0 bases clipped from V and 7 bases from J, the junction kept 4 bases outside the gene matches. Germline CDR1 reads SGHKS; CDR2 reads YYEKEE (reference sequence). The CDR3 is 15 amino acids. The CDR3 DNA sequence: TGTGCCAGCAGCTTGGGTCCTAGCGGGGGTAATGAGCAGTTCTTC. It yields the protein CASSLGPSGGNEQFF. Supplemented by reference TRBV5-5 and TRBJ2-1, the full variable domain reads DAGVTQSPTHLIKTRGQQVTLRCSPISGHKSVSWYQQVLGQGPQFIFQYYEKEERGRGNFPDRFSARQFPNYSSELNVNALLLGDSALYLCASSLGPSGGNEQFFGPGTRLTVL.

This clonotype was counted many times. CDR3 protein: CASSYSGGNSPLHF. Here the CDR3 DNA reads TGTGCCAGCAGTTACTCGGGAGGAAATTCACCCCTCCACTTT. This chain uses TRBV6-2 or TRBV6-3 with TRBJ1-6; no firm D call. With 0 bases removed from V and 7 bases from J, the gap between germline ends came to 7 bases. The CDR3 covers 14 residues. Germline V gives CDR1 MNHEY, CDR2 SVGEGT.

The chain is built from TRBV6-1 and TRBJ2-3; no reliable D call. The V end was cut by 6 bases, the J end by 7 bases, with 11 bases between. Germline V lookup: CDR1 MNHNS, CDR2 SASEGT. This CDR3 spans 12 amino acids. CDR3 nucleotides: TGTGCCAGCAGGGGGTTGGGAAATACGCAGTATTTT. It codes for CASRGLGNTQYF.

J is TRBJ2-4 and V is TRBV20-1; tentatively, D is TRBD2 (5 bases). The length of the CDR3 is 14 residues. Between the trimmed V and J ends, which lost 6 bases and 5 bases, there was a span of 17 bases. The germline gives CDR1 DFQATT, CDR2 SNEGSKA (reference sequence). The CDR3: CSAPERPSQNIQYF. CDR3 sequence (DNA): TGCAGTGCGCCGGAACGACCTAGCCAAAACATTCAGTACTTC.

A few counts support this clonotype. CDR3: CSARDPGTRGGSASYNSPLHF. Here the CDR3 DNA reads TGCAGTGCTAGAGATCCGGGGACACGAGGGGGTAGCGCCTCCTATAATTCACCCCTCCACTTT. The chain is built from TRBV20-1 and TRBJ1-6; maybe TRBD1 (6 bases). Looked up from germline, CDR1 is DFQATT and CDR2 is SNEGSKA (reference sequence). Trimming pared 0 bases from V and 0 bases from J, leaving 24 bases between. This CDR3 region has 21 residues.

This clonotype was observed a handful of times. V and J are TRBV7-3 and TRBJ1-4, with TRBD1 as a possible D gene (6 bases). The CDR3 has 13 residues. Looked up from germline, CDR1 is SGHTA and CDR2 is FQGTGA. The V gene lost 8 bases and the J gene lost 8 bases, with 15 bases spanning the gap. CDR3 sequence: CASSRGRGEKLFF. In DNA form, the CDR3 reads TGTGCCAGCTCCAGAGGGAGGGGGGAAAAACTGTTTTTT.

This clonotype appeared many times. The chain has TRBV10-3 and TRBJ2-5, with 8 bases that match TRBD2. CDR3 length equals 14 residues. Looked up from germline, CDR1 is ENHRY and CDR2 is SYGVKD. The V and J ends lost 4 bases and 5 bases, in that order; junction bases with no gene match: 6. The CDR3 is CAISVTAGVETQYF. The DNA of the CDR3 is TGTGCCATCAGTGTAACAGCGGGGGTGGAGACCCAGTACTTC.

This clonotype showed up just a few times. CDR3 bases: TGCGCCAGCAGCTTGACAGGAAATGCCTACAATGAGCAGTTCTTC. Encoded protein: CASSLTGNAYNEQFF. The chain recombines TRBV5-1 with TRBJ2-1; tentative D call: TRBD1 (5 bases). CDR3 size: 15 residues. Germline assignment: CDR1 SGHRS and CDR2 YFSETQ. V was pared by 1 base and J by 2 bases, with 10 bases between.

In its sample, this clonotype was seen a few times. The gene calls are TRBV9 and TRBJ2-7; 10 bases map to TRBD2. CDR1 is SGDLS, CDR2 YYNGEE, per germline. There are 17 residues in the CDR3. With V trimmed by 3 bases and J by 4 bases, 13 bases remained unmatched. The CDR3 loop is CASSGEGSGTSVYEQYF. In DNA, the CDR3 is TGTGCCAGCAGCGGAGAGGGGAGCGGGACTAGCGTGTACGAGCAGTACTTC.

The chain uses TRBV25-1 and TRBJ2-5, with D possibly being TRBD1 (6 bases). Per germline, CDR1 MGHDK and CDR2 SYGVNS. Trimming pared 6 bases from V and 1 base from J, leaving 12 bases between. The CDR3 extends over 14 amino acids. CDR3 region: CASRTTGFQETQYF. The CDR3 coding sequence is TGTGCCAGCAGAACTACAGGGTTCCAAGAGACCCAGTACTTC.

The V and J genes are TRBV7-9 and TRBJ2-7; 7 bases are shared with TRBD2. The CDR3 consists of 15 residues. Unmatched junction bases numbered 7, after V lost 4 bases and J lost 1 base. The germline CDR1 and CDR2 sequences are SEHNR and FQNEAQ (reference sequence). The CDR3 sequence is CASSSAGLLSYEQYF. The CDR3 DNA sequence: TGTGCCAGCAGCTCAGCGGGACTCCTTTCCTACGAGCAGTACTTC.

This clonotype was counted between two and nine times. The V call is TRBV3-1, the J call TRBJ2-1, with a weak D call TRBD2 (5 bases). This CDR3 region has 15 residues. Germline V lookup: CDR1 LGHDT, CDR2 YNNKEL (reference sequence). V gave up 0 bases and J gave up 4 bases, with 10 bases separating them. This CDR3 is CASSQDAAVYNEQFF. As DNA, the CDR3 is TGTGCCAGCAGCCAAGATGCAGCGGTGTACAATGAGCAGTTCTTC.

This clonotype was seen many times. The CDR3 nucleotides are TGCGCCAGCGGGGGGCTAGCGAGCTACAATGAGCAGTTCTTC. Translating it yields CASGGLASYNEQFF. The chain joins TRBV10-2 to TRBJ2-1; perhaps D is TRBD1 or TRBD2 (6 bases each). Germline V gives CDR1 WSHSY, CDR2 SAAADI. The CDR3 contains 14 residues. Trimming pared 8 bases from V and 3 bases from J, leaving 14 bases between.

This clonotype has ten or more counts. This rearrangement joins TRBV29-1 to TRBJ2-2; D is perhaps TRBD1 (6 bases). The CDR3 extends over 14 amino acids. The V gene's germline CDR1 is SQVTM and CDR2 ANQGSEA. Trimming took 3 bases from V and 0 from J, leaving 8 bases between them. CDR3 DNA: TGCAGCGTTGAGGGGACACCGAACACCGGGGAGCTGTTTTTT. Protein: CSVEGTPNTGELFF.

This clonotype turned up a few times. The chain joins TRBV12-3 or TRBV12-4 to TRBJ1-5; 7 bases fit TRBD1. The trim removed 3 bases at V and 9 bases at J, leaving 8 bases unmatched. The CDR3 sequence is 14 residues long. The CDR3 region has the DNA TGTGCCAGCAGTTTGGACAGGAGGATGGGGCCCCAGCATTTT. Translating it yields CASSLDRRMGPQHF.

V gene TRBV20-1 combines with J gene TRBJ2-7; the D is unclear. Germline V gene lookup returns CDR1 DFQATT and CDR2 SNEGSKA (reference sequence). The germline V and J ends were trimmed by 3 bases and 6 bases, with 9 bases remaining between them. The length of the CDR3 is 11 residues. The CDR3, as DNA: TGCAGTGCTAGCCTAGTAGGCGAGCAGTACTTC. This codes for CSASLVGEQYF.

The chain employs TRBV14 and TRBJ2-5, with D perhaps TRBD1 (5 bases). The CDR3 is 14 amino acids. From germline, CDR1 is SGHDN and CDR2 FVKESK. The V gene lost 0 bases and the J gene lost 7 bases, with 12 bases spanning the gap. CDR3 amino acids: CASSQDRQFGTQYF. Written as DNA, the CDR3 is TGTGCCAGCAGCCAAGATCGACAGTTCGGGACCCAGTACTTC.

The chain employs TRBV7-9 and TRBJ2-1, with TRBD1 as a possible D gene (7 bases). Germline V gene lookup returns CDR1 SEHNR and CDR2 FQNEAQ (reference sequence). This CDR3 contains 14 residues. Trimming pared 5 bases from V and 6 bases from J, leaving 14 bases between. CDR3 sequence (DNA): TGTGCCAGCAGCGCGGGACAGAAATTCAATGAGCAGTTCTTC. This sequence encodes CASSAGQKFNEQFF.

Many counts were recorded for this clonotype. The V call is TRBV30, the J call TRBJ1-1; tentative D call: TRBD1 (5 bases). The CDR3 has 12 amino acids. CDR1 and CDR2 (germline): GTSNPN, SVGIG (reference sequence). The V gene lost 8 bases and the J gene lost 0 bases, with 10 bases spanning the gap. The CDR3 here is CATGRLNTEAFF. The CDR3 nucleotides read TGTGCCACAGGACGGTTGAACACTGAAGCTTTCTTT. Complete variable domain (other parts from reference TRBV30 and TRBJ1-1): SQTIHQWPATLVQPVGSPLSLECTVEGTSNPNLYWYRQAAGRGLQLLFYSVGIGQISSEVPQNLSASRPQDRQFILSSKKLLLSDSGFYLCATGRLNTEAFFGQGTRLTVV.